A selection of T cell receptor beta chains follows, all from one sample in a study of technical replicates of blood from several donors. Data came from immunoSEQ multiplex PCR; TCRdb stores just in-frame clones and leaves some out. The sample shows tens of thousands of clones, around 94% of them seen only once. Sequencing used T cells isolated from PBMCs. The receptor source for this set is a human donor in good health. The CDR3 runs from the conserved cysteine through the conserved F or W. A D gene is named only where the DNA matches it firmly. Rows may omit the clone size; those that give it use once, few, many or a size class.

CASSLEGNTEAFF TGTGCCAGCAGTTTGGAGGGGAACACTGAAGCTTTCTTT NA NA TRBJ1-1 TRBV27
CASSLVASGRDGELFF TGTGCCAGCAGTTTAGTTGCTAGCGGGAGGGACGGGGAGCTGTTTTTT TRBD2 NA TRBJ2-2 TRBV27
CASSDQGWEKNTEAFF TGCGCCAGCAGTGACCAGGGATGGGAAAAGAACACTGAAGCTTTCTTT NA NA TRBJ1-1 TRBV10-1
CAWSVTGGGEKLFF TGTGCCTGGAGTGTAACAGGGGGTGGAGAAAAACTGTTTTTT TRBD1 NA TRBJ1-4 TRBV30
CASSSPYGTSGRRNEQFF TGTGCCAGCAGCTCCCCCTACGGGACTAGCGGGAGGAGGAATGAGCAGTTCTTC TRBD2 NA TRBJ2-1 TRBV7-8
CASSASYEQYF TGTGCCAGCAGCGCGAGCTACGAGCAGTACTTC NA NA TRBJ2-7 TRBV7-8
CASSQDPLGQQETQYF TGCGCCAGCAGCCAAGATCCTCTGGGACAGCAAGAGACCCAGTACTTC TRBD1 NA TRBJ2-5 TRBV4-1
CASSVGTGADTQYF TGTGCCAGCAGCGTAGGGACAGGGGCAGATACGCAGTATTTT TRBD1 NA TRBJ2-3 TRBV9
CASRDSLYEQYF TGTGCCAGCCGGGACTCTTTATACGAGCAGTACTTC NA once TRBJ2-7 TRBV2
CASSPMRSSRSYNEQFF TGTGCCAGCTCACCAATGAGGTCGAGCCGCTCCTACAATGAGCAGTTCTTC NA NA TRBJ2-1 TRBV18
CATSTHWEVRDEQYF TGTGCCACCAGCACCCACTGGGAGGTTCGTGATGAGCAGTACTTC NA NA TRBJ2-7 TRBV15
CASSSSGQGNQPQHF TGTGCCAGCAGTTCGTCGGGACAGGGTAATCAGCCCCAGCATTTT TRBD1 NA TRBJ1-5 TRBV28
CASSLKGTGGLMNTEAFF TGTGCCAGCAGCTTAAAGGGGACAGGGGGTTTAATGAACACTGAAGCTTTCTTT TRBD1 NA TRBJ1-1 TRBV7-9
CASSPLYRETYNEQFF TGTGCCAGTAGTCCCCTGTATCGGGAGACCTACAATGAGCAGTTCTTC NA NA TRBJ2-1 TRBV19
CASSISTDTQYF TGTGCCAGCAGCATAAGCACAGATACGCAGTATTTT NA NA TRBJ2-3 TRBV5-4
CASSLDQSYEQYF TGCGCCAGCAGCTTGGACCAGTCCTACGAGCAGTACTTC NA NA TRBJ2-7 TRBV5-1
CASSLGGSVWTEAFF TGTGCCAGCAGTTTAGGGGGGAGTGTGTGGACTGAAGCTTTCTTT NA NA TRBJ1-1 TRBV28
CASSQAQGLNTEAFF TGTGCCAGCAGCCAAGCCCAGGGCCTGAACACTGAAGCTTTCTTT NA once TRBJ1-1 TRBV14
CASSLGEEQYF TGTGCCAGCAGCTTAGGAGAGGAGCAGTACTTC NA NA TRBJ2-7 TRBV13
CASGGGSNEQFF TGTGCCAGCGGAGGGGGCTCCAATGAGCAGTTCTTC NA NA TRBJ2-1 TRBV6-1
CASSKGASINYGYTF TGTGCCAGCAGCAAGGGGGCCTCGATAAACTATGGCTACACCTTC NA NA TRBJ1-2 TRBV21-1
CASSSGVAKNIQYF TGTGCCAGCAGCTCGGGAGTAGCCAAAAACATTCAGTACTTC NA NA TRBJ2-4 TRBV5-6
CASSLNPHRTLYNEQFF TGTGCCAGCAGCTTAAATCCCCACAGGACCCTCTACAATGAGCAGTTCTTC NA NA TRBJ2-1 TRBV7-9
CATRESRRGGPETQYF TGTGCCACCAGGGAATCTCGGCGGGGGGGCCCGGAGACCCAGTACTTC TRBD2 NA TRBJ2-5 TRBV15
CASSFQTSGRLTGELFF TGTGCCAGCAGTTTTCAGACTAGCGGGAGACTCACCGGGGAGCTGTTTTTT TRBD2 NA TRBJ2-2 TRBV28
CASSVEMNTEAFF TGTGCCAGCAGTGTCGAGATGAACACTGAAGCTTTCTTT NA few TRBJ1-1 TRBV6-4
CASSPPMGTSGDQETQYF TGTGCCAGCAGCCCACCCATGGGGACTAGCGGGGATCAAGAGACCCAGTACTTC TRBD2 NA TRBJ2-5 TRBV7-9